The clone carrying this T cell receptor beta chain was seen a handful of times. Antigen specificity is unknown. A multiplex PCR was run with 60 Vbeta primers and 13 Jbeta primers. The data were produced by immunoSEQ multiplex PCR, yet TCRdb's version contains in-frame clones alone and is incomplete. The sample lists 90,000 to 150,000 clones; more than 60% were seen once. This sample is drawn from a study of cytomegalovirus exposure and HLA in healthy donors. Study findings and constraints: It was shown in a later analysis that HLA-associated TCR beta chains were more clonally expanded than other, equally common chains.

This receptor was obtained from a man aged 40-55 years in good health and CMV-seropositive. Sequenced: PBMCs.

The CDR3 DNA is TGTGCCAGCAGCACCCGCGGGCAAGAGACCCAGTACTTC. Translated, it gives CASSTRGQETQYF. The chain uses TRBV7-8 and TRBJ2-5; maybe TRBD2 (5 bases). With 5 bases removed from V and 2 bases from J, the gap between germline ends came to 9 bases. The CDR3 has 13 amino acids. Germline CDR1 reads SGHVS; CDR2 reads FQNEAQ.